The source of this T cell receptor beta chain is a study of cytomegalovirus exposure and HLA in healthy donors (dated by TCRdb to between 2016 and 2019). Context from the whole study: According to a later analysis, the 120 or so validation repertoires were produced on the same platform as the approximately 690 repertoires of the first cohort. To predict cytomegalovirus infection status, the study brought together high-throughput TCR immunosequencing, statistical association of individual TCRs with disease status, and machine learning. The study aimed to test whether cataloging public T cell receptors could reveal signatures of past pathogen exposure. Besides the first cohort of under 700 subjects, a separate validation cohort made up of roughly 130 different subjects was used.

As to this clone: Its antigen is still unknown. Base-call qualities are not available, and no considerably larger clone is one nucleotide away.

Broad study findings and their caveats: The classifier was reported to diagnose cytomegalovirus status with high specificity and sensitivity in both the original cohort and the validation cohort. The study listed approximately 160 TCR beta chains as associated with cytomegalovirus. It was suggested by the authors that the approach could potentially be generalized to other disease states and immunological phenotypes. Most TCR sequences were seen in very few donors, while some public TCRs were found in many individuals. A few of the identified cytomegalovirus-associated TCR beta chains were confirmed in vitro to be specific for cytomegalovirus antigens. Of the cluster scores, 85% to 95% were above 0 in a later analysis, which found that TCRs clustered in the first cohort also tended to co-occur in the 95 to 150 validation repertoires. A later analysis lacked HLA typing for the validation cohort, so it scored co-occurrence in that cohort across all 110 or so repertoires.

Separate from the approximately 670-subject first cohort, the validation cohort of roughly 120 subjects was the group to which the donors belonged. The library was made by the immunoSEQ multiplex PCR assay. Under the source paper's analysis protocol: A statistical classification framework was built for diagnosing cytomegalovirus status from the catalog of TCR beta chain sequences. In its TCRdb copy, this immuneACCESS table keeps in-frame sequences only and misses some clones. Where compared with another copy, unresolved V genes explain less than half of these, and the others have no known cause. V and J calls and clone size are those listed in that table; D and trimming were worked out from the DNA. This sample is represented by some 170,000 clones; around 86% of them were singletons. The ten biggest clones cover 2% to 3% of the sample. Trimming takes 3 bases from V and 5 bases from J, and the germline ends sit 13 bases apart. Sequences MGHRA (CDR1) and YSYEKL (CDR2) are obtained from the germline V gene. From the cysteine through the phenylalanine, the CDR3 covers 15 amino acids. Solely the CDR3 DNA is kept, with 45 bases framed from the first base.

The sequence was collected from a man between 18 and 29 years old in good health and CMV-seropositive. This chain is built from TRBV4-1 and TRBJ2-2; perhaps TRBD1 is the D gene, with 5 bases matching. The sequencing input was PBMCs. The CDR3 region: CASSQLKGATGELFF. The nucleotide sequence is given as TGCGCCAGCAGCCAGCTAAAAGGGGCTACCGGGGAGCTGTTTTTT.